This section outlines one TCR beta chain sequence together with its context. The antigen is undetermined. The source of the sample is a study of blood T cell dynamics during melanoma immunotherapy. Study results and caveats: It remained unknown if the driving T cell clones were melanoma-specific.

Regarding time point: pre-treatment baseline. Response was assessed by RECIST 1.1 at 12 weeks, except a couple of rapid progressors. A fixed DNA input of roughly 0.35 ug was used per bulk PBMC sample. Sequenced by immunoSEQ multiplex PCR; TCRdb stores in-frame clones only, minus some. The sample yields 8,600 or so clones, over 65% seen once. Germline lookup yields CDR1 SGHVS and CDR2 FQNEAQ. The V and J ends lost 6 bases and 2 bases, in that order; junction bases with no gene match: 10. CDR3 length: 19 residues. Sequenced here: blood, sampled from a patient treated with checkpoint blockade. The receptor was isolated from a human donor with melanoma. This chain uses TRBV7-8 with TRBJ2-1, with 16 nucleotides matching TRBD2. The CDR3 DNA is TGTGCCAGCAGTACACTAGGGACTAGCGGGAGGGCCACCTACAATGAGCAGTTCTTC. Its translation: CASSTLGTSGRATYNEQFF.